Below, one T cell receptor (beta chain) is given with its context. Its specific antigen is unknown. No base-level quality is on record; no much larger clone is a single base apart. The protocol used for the library was the immunoSEQ multiplex PCR assay. The multiplex PCR relied on a mix of 60 forward primers for TCR Vbeta segments and 13 reverse primers for TCR Jbeta segments. A multiplex PCR assay on genomic DNA amplified the CDR3 region of rearranged TCR beta genes. The Illumina HiSeq System was used to sequence the amplified TCR beta libraries as 87-base-pair reads. Per the source publication's procedure: A later analysis counted about 80 million unique TCR beta chains across the roughly 700 repertoires, and around 12 million of these chains were shared by at least two donors. A nearest-neighbor algorithm error-corrected the raw reads and collapsed the reads into unique sequences, merging closely related sequences to remove PCR and sequencing errors. V, D and J gene segments were assigned by aligning CDR3 sequences to IMGT reference sequences. For a sequence to be retained, at least a six-nucleotide match to both a V gene segment and a J gene segment was required. Rearrangements were called productive when the CDR3 lacked stop codons and stayed in frame with V and J; all others were non-productive. Following IMGT convention, CDR3 was defined as the stretch from the second conserved V-encoded cysteine up to the conserved J-encoded phenylalanine. In an earlier analysis of some 550 of the donors, sequences lacking an unambiguous match to a single V gene segment were excluded. An earlier analysis of several hundred of the donors called V segments functional above 56.7% productive rearrangements and segregating when the between-donor standard deviation exceeded 5%. A statistical classification framework was built for diagnosing cytomegalovirus status from the catalog of TCR beta chain sequences. V and J gene assignment, in a later analysis, came from comparing TCR nucleotide sequences with IMGT/GENE-DB human TR gene sequences. In a later analysis, CDR3 sequences and most-parsimonious VDJ recombination scenarios were assigned using the TCRdist pipeline. In a later analysis, every TCR beta chain was defined by the combination of its CDR3 amino acid sequence and its V-gene family, and reads without a unique V-gene family were dropped. As a way to deal with suspected cross-contamination and a sequencing artifact, a later analysis dropped 500 to 700 nucleotide sequences that were highly shared and had low generation probability. A later analysis calculated a clonal expansion index for each public chain from normalized within-repertoire ranks of inferred template counts. Generation probabilities in a later analysis came from a VDJ recombination model fitted to out-of-frame rearrangements, and those results were checked against IGoR. A later analysis scored TCR-TCR, TCR-HLA and TCR-CMV co-occurrence with hypergeometric tests, applying a repertoire-size bias correction to TCR pairs. To estimate false discovery rates, a later analysis permuted the HLA or CMV assignments 20 times. In a later analysis, co-occurring TCRs were grouped with DBSCAN, and TCRdist sequence similarity was added when clustering was performed within HLA-allele-positive subsets. Co-occurrence clustering excluded repertoires with fewer than 30,000 or more than 120,000 public chains, plus five with anomalous nucleotide sharing. Entries here come from immuneACCESS through TCRdb and include only in-frame sequences with V and J called. Some clones fail to appear in such tables; in the studies checked, an unresolved V gene covers under half of the shortfall, and the cause of the remainder is unknown. V and J calls plus clone size are reproduced from that table; the DNA served to infer D and trimming. This sample lists fewer than 150,000 clones; around three quarters were detected once. The top ten clones comprise over 2% of the sample.

The entry originates in a study of cytomegalovirus exposure and HLA in healthy donors (dated by TCRdb to between 2016 and 2019). Background on the whole study: An earlier analysis of several hundred of the donors reported approximately 300 Gb of sequence data and around 120 million unique TCR beta sequences obtained from about 179 million T cells. To decide whether each TCR beta V gene segment behaved as functional or pseudogenic, an earlier analysis of some 540 of the donors relied on high-throughput TCR beta sequencing. To study patterns of TCR occurrence, a later analysis re-analyzed previously published TCR beta repertoires from several hundred donors and added high-resolution HLA genotyping. Both class I and class II loci were covered by HLA typing, at four-digit resolution. The aim of the study was to test whether cataloging public T cell receptors could identify signatures of past pathogen exposure. High-throughput TCR immunosequencing, statistical association of individual TCRs with disease status, and machine learning were combined to predict cytomegalovirus infection status. Donor age, sex, ethnicity and CMV serostatus were compiled together with the repertoire data. Roughly 300 gigabases of sequencing data and about 92 million unique TCR sequences made up an early release that covered approximately 620 HLA-typed donors. In addition to the first cohort of about 650 subjects, a separate validation cohort of 130 or so different subjects was used. Rather than using new phenotypic data, the later analysis identified candidate immune exposures from TCR beta sequences and from how often those sequences occurred across donors. Roughly 5 DR-DQ haplotypes were handled as single units for association and clustering because linkage in the cohort was strong. Every discovery cohort repertoire had been produced on one sequencing platform. The number of donors typed differed by locus, with about 620-630 for A, B, C, DRB1 and DQB1, 522 for DQA1, 606 for DPA1, and over 400 for DPB1. The study used immunosequencing to profile the T cell repertoires of more than 650 subjects and linked those repertoires to cytomegalovirus serostatus. Genome-wide SNP genotypes for about 65% of the roughly 670 donors were used in a later genetic analysis, which treated that subset as a discovery cohort. The genetic ancestry cluster associated with self-reported Caucasian donors included 81% of the approximately 430 genotyped donors. On average, roughly 240,000 unique TCR beta nucleotide sequences were sequenced per donor among about 400 genotyped donors of the cohort, with 15% to 20% of those sequences being non-productive. Broader findings and caveats from the paper: In a later analysis, HLA-associated TCR beta chains showed more clonal expansion and lower generation probabilities than non-associated chains that were equally common. According to a later analysis, parvovirus B19, influenza, CMV and Epstein-Barr virus appeared linked to several top co-occurrence clusters. In both the original and validation cohorts, the classifier was reported to diagnose cytomegalovirus status with high specificity and sensitivity. Correlated functional status among segregating V segments might be attributable to linkage disequilibrium, but an unknown experimental factor could not be ruled out. Most TCR sequences were observed very rarely across donors, whereas some public TCRs were present in many individuals. An association between a missense DCLRE1C variant and V-gene and J-gene trimming of TCR beta chains was found in a later genetic analysis and replicated in an independent cohort. Only TCR beta chains were sequenced in this cohort, and the absence of alpha or paired-chain data limited detectable features. Immune exposure information for the cohort was limited to CMV serostatus. Some IMGT-functional V segments, including TRBV6-2 and TRBV6-3, could not be told apart with the 87-base-pair reads, so those segments were excluded. In a later analysis, TCR association rates were found to vary across HLA loci, with the most associated TCRs seen for DRB1 alleles and the fewest for HLA-C alleles. Assigning TCR associations to individual alleles was difficult when HLA alleles, especially DR and DQ, strongly co-occurred. The sequencing pipeline was judged likely to have produced a cluster of highly shared sequence variants as a technical artifact. At a false discovery rate of 0.05, a later analysis linked 16,951 TCR beta sequences to specific HLA alleles. Most CMV-associated TCR beta chains appeared to be HLA-restricted in a later analysis, and the HLA associations seemed to be driven largely by CMV exposure. Fewer than 20 rarely observed V segments, including chromosome 9 orphons, were excluded from the earlier analysis of a few hundred of the donors because counts were too low. Because HLA typing was unavailable for some donors at each locus, only the typed subset was used in association tests. In vitro tests confirmed that a few of the cytomegalovirus-associated TCR beta chains recognize cytomegalovirus antigens. According to a later genetic analysis, donors in an Asian-associated ancestry cluster had fewer N-insertions in productive TCRs than the approximately 630-donor mean. A further reported finding was that TCR beta sequences accurately predicted the HLA-A and HLA-B alleles for most subjects in the first cohort. The study listed 150 to 200 TCR beta chains as associated with cytomegalovirus. The presence/absence analyses assumed that sequencing depth was roughly uniform across donors, and that assumption may not be true. An earlier analysis of 587 of the donors showed that most TCR beta V segments appeared in productive rearrangements either about 90% or about 30% of the time, which broadly matched IMGT annotations. The authors suggested that the approach could potentially be generalized to other disease states and immunological phenotypes.

In total, 600 or so healthy bone marrow donors made up the cohort. At the time of sampling, every cohort member was nominally healthy, though immune exposures that went unrecorded were likely present. The donor tested CMV seronegative, placing the donor among the 300 to 400 seronegative members of the cohort. Each donor provided a peripheral blood sample, and peripheral blood mononuclear cells were used for TCR beta sequencing. Genomic DNA extraction from the blood cell samples was performed with the Qiagen DNeasy Blood Extraction Kit. CDR1 SGHRS and CDR2 YFSETQ were looked up in the germline V gene. From the cysteine through the phenylalanine, the CDR3 covers 17 amino acids. The DNA shown is the 51-base CDR3, in frame from base 1. The junction shows trimming of 1 base on V and 4 bases on J, and the gene matches do not reach 9 bases of it.

This clonotype was sampled from a man aged 25-40 years in good health and CMV-seronegative. Sequencing was done on a sample of PBMCs. The chain employs TRBV5-1 and TRBJ2-2, with 8 bases aligning to TRBD2. The base sequence is TGCGCCAGCAGCTTGACAGTAACCCGGGAGGGCACCGGGGAGCTGTTTTTT. Translated, this is CASSLTVTREGTGELFF.